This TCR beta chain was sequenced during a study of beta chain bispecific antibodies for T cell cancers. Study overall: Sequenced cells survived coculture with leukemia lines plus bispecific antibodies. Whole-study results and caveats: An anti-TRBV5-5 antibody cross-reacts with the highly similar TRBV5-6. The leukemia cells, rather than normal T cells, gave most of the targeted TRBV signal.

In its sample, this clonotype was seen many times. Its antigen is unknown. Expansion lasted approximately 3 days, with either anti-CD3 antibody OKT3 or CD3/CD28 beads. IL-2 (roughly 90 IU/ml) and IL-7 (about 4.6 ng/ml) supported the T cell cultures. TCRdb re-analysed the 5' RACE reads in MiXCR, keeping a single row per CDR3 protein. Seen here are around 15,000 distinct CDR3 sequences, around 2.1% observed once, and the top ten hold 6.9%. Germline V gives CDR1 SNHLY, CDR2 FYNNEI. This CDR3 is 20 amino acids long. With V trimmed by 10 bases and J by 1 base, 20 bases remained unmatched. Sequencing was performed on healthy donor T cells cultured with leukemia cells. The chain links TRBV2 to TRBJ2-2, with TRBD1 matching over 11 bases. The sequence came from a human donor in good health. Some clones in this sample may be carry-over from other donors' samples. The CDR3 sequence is CANTLGGQGAGYRNTGELFF. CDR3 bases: TGTGCCAACACCTTAGGCGGACAGGGGGCGGGATATAGGAACACCGGGGAGCTGTTTTTT. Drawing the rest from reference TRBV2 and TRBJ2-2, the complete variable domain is EPEVTQTPSHQVTQMGQEVILRCVPISNHLYFYWYRQILGQKVEFLVSFYNNEISEKSEIFDDQFSVERPDGSNFTLKIRSTKLEDSAMYFCANTLGGQGAGYRNTGELFFGEGSRLTVL.